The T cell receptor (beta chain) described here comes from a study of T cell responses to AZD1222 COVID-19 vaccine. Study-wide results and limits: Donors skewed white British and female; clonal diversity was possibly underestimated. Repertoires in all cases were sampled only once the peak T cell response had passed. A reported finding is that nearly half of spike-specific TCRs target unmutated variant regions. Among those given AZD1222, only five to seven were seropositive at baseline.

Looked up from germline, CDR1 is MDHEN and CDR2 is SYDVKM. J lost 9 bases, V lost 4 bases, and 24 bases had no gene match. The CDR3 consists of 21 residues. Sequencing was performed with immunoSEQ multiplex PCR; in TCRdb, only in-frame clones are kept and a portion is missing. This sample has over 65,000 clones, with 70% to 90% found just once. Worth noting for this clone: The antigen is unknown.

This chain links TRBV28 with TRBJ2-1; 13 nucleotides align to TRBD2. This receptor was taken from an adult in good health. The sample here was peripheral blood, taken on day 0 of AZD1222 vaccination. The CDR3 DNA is TGTGCCAGCAGTTATCTGGGGACAAAACCCCAAACTAGCGGGAGGGCCATTGAGCAGTTCTTC. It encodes CASSYLGTKPQTSGRAIEQFF.